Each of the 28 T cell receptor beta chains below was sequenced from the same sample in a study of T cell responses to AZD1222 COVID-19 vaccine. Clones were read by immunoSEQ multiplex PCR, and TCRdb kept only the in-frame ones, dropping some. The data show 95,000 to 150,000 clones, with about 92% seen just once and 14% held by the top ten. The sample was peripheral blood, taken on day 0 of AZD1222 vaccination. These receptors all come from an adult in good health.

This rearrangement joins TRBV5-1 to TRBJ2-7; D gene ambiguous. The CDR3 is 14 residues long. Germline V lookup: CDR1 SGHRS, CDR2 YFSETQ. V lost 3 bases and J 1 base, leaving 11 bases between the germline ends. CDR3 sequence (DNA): TGCGCCAGCAGCTCCAAAATTGATTCCTACGAGCAGTACTTC. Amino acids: CASSSKIDSYEQYF. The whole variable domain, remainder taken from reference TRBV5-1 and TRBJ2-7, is KAGVTQTPRYLIKTRGQQVTLSCSPISGHRSVSWYQQTPGQGLQFLFEYFSETQRNKGNFPGRFSGRQFSNSRSEMNVSTLELGDSALYLCASSSKIDSYEQYFGPGTRLTVT.

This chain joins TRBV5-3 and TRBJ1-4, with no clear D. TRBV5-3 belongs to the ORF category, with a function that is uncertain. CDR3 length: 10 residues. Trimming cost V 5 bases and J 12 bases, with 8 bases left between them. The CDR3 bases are TGTGCCAGAAGGGACGGAGAACTGTTTTTT. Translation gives CARRDGELFF.

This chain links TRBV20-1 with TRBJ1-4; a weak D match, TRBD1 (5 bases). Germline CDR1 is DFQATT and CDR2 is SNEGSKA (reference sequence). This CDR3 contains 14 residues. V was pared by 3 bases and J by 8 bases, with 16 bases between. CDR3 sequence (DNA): TGCAGTGCTAGTCAGGCAGGGCGCGAAGAAAAACTGTTTTTT. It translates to CSASQAGREEKLFF.

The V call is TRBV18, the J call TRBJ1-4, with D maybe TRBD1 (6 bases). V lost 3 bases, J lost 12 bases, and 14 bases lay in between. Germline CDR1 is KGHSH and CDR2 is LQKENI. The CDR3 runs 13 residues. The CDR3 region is CASSPGQFMELFF. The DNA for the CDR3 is TGTGCCAGCTCACCCGGACAGTTTATGGAACTGTTTTTT. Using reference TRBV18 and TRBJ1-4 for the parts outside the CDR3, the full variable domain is NAGVMQNPRHLVRRRGQEARLRCSPMKGHSHVYWYRQLPEEGLKFMVYLQKENIIDESGMPKERFSAEFPKEGPSILRIQQVVRGDSAAYFCASSPGQFMELFFGSGTQLSVL.

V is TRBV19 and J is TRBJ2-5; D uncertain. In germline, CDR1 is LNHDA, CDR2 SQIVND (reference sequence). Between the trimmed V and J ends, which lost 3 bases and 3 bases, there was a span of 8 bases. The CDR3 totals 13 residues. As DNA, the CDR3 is TGTGCCAGTAGTATGCTGATGGAAGAGACCCAGTACTTC. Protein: CASSMLMEETQYF.

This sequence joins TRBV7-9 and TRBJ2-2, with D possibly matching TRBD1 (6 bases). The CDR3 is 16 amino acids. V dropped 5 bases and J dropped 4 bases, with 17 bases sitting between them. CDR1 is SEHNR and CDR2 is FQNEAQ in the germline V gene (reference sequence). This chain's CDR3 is CASSHPTGWFTGELFF. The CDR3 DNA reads TGTGCCAGCAGCCACCCGACAGGCTGGTTCACCGGGGAGCTGTTTTTT.

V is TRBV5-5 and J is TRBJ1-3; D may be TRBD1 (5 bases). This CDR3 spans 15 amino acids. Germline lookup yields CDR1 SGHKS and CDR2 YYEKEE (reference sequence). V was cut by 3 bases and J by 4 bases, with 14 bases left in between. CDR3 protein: CASSSSLGAGNTIYF. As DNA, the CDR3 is TGTGCCAGCAGCTCGAGCTTAGGGGCCGGAAACACCATATATTTT. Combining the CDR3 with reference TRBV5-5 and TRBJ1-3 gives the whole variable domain DAGVTQSPTHLIKTRGQQVTLRCSPISGHKSVSWYQQVLGQGPQFIFQYYEKEERGRGNFPDRFSARQFPNYSSELNVNALLLGDSALYLCASSSSLGAGNTIYFGEGSWLTVV.

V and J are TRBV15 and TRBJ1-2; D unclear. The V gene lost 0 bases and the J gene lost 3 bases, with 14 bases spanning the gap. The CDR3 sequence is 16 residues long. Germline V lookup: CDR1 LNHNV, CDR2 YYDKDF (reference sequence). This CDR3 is CATSRENTAPDYGYTF. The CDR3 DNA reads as TGTGCCACCAGCAGAGAAAACACAGCACCCGACTATGGCTACACCTTC.

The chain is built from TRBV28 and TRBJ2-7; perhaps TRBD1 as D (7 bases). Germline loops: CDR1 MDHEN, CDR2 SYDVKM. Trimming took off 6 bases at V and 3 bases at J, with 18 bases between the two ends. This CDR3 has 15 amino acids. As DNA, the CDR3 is TGTGCCAGCAGCCCGCCCAACAGGGGAGGCTACGAGCAGTACTTC. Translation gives CASSPPNRGGYEQYF.

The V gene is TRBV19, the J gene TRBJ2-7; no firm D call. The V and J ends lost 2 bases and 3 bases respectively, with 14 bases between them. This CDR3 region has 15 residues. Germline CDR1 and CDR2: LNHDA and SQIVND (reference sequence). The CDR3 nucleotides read TGTGCCAGTAGTATAAAGGGCAGGACCTTCTACGAGCAGTACTTC. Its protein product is CASSIKGRTFYEQYF.

CDR3 in amino acids: CASSHRGRAGGTYEQYF. In nucleotides, the CDR3 is TGTGCCAGCAGCCACCGGGGGAGAGCGGGAGGCACCTACGAGCAGTACTTC. The chain employs TRBV14 and TRBJ2-7, with 9 positions matching TRBD2. The V gene's germline CDR1 is SGHDN and CDR2 FVKESK. The V gene end was trimmed by 3 bases and the J gene end by 2 bases; junction bases not matched to a gene: 11. The CDR3 has 17 amino acids.

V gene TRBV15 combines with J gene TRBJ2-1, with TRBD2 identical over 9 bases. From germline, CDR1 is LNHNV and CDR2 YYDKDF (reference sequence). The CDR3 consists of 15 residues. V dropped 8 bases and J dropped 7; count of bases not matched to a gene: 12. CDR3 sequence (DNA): TGTGCCACCGATTTTGGCGGGAGGGCTACGAATGAGCAGTTCTTC. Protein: CATDFGGRATNEQFF.

The CDR3 bases are TGTGCCATCAGTGATATTTTTGGGACGGATCACACAGATACGCAGTATTTT. Translation gives CAISDIFGTDHTDTQYF. The rearrangement links TRBV10-3 to TRBJ2-3; possibly TRBD1 or TRBD2 for D (5 bases each). V was clipped by 3 bases and J by 2 bases, with 18 bases between them. This CDR3 region has 17 residues. Per germline, CDR1 ENHRY and CDR2 SYGVKD.

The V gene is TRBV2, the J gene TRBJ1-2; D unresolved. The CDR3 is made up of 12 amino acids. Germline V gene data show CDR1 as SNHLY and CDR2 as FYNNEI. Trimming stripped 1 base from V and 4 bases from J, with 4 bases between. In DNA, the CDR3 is TGTGCCAGCAGTGAAGGGCCCTATGGCTACACCTTC. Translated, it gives CASSEGPYGYTF.

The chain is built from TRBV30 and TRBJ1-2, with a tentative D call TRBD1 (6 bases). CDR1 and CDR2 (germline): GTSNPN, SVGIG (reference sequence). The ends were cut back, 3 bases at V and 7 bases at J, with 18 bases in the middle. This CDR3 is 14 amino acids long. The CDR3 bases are TGTGCCTGGAGCCGGCTCAGGGGAAATCCTGGCTACACCTTC. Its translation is CAWSRLRGNPGYTF.

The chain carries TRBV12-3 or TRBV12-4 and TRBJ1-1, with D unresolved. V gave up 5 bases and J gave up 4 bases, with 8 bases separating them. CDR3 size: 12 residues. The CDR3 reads CASSILVTEAFF. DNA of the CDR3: TGTGCCAGCAGTATCCTGGTCACTGAAGCTTTCTTT.

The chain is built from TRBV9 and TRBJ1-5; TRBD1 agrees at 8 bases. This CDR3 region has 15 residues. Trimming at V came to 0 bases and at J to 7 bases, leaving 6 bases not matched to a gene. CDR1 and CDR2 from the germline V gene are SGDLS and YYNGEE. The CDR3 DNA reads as TGTGCCAGCAGCGTAGGGACAGGGCCGTACCAGCCCCAGCATTTT. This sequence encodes CASSVGTGPYQPQHF.

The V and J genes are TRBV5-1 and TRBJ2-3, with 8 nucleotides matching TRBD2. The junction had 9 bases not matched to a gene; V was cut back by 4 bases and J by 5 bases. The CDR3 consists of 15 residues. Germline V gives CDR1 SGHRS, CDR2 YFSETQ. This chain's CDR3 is CASSLGAGGRDTQYF. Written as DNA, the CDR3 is TGCGCCAGCAGCCTTGGGGCGGGGGGTCGAGATACGCAGTATTTT.

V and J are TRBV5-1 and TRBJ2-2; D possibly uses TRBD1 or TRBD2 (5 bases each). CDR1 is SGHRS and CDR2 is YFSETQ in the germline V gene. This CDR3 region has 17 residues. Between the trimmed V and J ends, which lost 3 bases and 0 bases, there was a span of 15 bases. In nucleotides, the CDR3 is TGCGCCAGCAGCTCCCCCCGGGACCGACCGAACACCGGGGAGCTGTTTTTT. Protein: CASSSPRDRPNTGELFF.

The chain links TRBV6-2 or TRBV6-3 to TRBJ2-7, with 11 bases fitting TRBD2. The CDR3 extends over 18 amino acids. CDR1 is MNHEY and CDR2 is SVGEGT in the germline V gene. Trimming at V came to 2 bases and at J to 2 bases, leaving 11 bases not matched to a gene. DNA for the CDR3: TGTGCCAGCAGTTACCCTAGCGGGGGGAGCCGGGTAGCCTACGAGCAGTACTTC. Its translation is CASSYPSGGSRVAYEQYF.

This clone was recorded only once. The CDR3 bases are TGTGCCATCAGTCGACAGGGTGGCACTGAAGCTTTCTTT. Translating gives CAISRQGGTEAFF. V and J are TRBV10-3 and TRBJ1-1; 7 bases agree with TRBD1. Looked up from germline, CDR1 is ENHRY and CDR2 is SYGVKD. The J segment lost 4 bases and the V segment lost 5 bases, leaving 4 bases of the junction unmatched. CDR3 length: 13 residues.

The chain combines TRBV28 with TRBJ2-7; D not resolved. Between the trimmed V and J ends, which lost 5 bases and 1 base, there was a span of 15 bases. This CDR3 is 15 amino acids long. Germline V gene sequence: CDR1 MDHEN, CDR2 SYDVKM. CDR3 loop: CASSLTDADSYEQYF. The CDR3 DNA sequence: TGTGCCAGCAGTCTAACGGACGCGGATTCCTACGAGCAGTACTTC. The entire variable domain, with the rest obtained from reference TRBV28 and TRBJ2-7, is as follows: DVKVTQSSRYLVKRTGEKVFLECVQDMDHENMFWYRQDPGLGLRLIYFSYDVKMKEKGDIPEGYSVSREKKERFSLILESASTNQTSMYLCASSLTDADSYEQYFGPGTRLTVT.

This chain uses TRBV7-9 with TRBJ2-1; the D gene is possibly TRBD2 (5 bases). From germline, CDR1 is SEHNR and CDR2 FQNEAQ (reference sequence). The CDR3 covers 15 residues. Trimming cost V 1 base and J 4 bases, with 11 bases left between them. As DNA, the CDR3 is TGTGCCAGCAGCTTAGGGGCGGGTCGATACAATGAGCAGTTCTTC. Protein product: CASSLGAGRYNEQFF.

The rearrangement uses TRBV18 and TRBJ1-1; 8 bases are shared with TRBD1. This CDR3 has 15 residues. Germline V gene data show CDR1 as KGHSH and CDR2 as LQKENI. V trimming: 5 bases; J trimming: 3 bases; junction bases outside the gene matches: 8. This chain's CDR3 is CASSSPGQGDTEAFF. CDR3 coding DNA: TGTGCCAGCTCATCCCCCGGACAGGGCGACACTGAAGCTTTCTTT. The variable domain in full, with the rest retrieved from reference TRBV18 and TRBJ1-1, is NAGVMQNPRHLVRRRGQEARLRCSPMKGHSHVYWYRQLPEEGLKFMVYLQKENIIDESGMPKERFSAEFPKEGPSILRIQQVVRGDSAAYFCASSSPGQGDTEAFFGQGTRLTVV.

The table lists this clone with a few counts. The CDR3 is CASSLLVGSEQYF. CDR3 coding DNA: TGTGCCAGCAGCTTATTAGTAGGGAGCGAGCAGTACTTC. The gene calls are TRBV7-9 and TRBJ2-7; a possible D gene is TRBD2 (5 bases). The CDR3 has 13 residues. Looked up from germline, CDR1 is SEHNR and CDR2 is FQNEAQ (reference sequence). Trimming removed 2 bases at V and 6 bases at J, with 11 bases between. The variable domain in full, completed from reference TRBV7-9 and TRBJ2-7, reads DTGVSQNPRHKITKRGQNVTFRCDPISEHNRLYWYRQTLGQGPEFLTYFQNEAQLEKSRLLSDRFSAERPKGSFSTLEIQRTEQGDSAMYLCASSLLVGSEQYFGPGTRLTVT.

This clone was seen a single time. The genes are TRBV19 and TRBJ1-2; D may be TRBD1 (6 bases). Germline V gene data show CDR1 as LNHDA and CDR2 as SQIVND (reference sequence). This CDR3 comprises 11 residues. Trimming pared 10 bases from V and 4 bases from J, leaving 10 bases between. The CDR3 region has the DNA TGTGCCACCGGGGGGCTCTATGGCTACACCTTC. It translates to CATGGLYGYTF.

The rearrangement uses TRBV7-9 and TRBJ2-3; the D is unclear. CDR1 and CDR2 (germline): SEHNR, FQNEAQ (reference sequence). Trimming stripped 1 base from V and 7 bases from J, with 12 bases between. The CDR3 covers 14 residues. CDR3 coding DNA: TGTGCCAGCAGCTTAGGGGTCCTGACGAATACGCAGTATTTT. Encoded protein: CASSLGVLTNTQYF. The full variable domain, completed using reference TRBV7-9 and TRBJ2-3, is DTGVSQNPRHKITKRGQNVTFRCDPISEHNRLYWYRQTLGQGPEFLTYFQNEAQLEKSRLLSDRFSAERPKGSFSTLEIQRTEQGDSAMYLCASSLGVLTNTQYFGPGTRLTVL.

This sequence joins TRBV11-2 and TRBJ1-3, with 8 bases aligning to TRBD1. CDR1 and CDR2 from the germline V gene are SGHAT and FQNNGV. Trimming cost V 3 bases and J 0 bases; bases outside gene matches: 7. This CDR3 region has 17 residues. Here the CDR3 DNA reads TGTGCCAGCAGCTTTGGACAGACAGGGGTCTCTGGAAACACCATATATTTT. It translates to CASSFGQTGVSGNTIYF.